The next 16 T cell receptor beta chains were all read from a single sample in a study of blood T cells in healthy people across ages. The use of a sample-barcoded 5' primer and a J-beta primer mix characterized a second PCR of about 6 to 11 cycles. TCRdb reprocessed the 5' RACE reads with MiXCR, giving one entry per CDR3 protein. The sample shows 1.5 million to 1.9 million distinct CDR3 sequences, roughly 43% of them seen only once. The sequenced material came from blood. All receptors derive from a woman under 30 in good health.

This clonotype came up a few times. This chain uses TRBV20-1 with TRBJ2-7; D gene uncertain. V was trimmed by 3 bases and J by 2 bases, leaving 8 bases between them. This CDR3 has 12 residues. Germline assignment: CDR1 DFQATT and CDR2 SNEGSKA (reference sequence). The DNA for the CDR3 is TGCAGTGCTAGCCGGCCGACCTACGAGCAGTACTTC. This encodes CSASRPTYEQYF.

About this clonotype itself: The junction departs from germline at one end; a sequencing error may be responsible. The CDR3 loop reads CAGSAPGQPYNEQFF. CDR3 bases: TGTGCCGGCAGTGCCCCGGGACAGCCCTACAATGAGCAGTTCTTC. The chain is built from TRBV25-1 and TRBJ2-1; 7 nucleotides align to TRBD1. CDR1 is MGHDK, CDR2 SYGVNS, per germline. This CDR3 has 15 residues.

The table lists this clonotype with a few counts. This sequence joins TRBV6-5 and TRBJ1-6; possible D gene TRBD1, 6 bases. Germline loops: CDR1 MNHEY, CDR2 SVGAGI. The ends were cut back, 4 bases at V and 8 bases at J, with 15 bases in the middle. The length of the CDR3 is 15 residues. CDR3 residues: CASSFSPGADSPLHF. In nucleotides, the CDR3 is TGTGCCAGCAGTTTTTCACCAGGGGCGGATTCACCCCTCCACTTT.

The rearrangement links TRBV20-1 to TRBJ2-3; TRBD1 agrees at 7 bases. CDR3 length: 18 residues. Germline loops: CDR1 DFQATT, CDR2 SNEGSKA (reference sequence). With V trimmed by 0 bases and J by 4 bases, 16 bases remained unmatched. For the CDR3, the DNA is TGCAGTGCTAGAGAGGAGGACAGGCCCCCACGGTCCCCAGATACGCAGTATTTT. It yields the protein CSAREEDRPPRSPDTQYF.

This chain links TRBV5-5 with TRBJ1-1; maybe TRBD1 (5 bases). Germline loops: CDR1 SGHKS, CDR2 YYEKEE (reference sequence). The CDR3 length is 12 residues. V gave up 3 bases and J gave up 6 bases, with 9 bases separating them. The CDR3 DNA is TGTGCCAGCAGCTGGGGACGGTCTGAAGCTTTCTTT. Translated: CASSWGRSEAFF.

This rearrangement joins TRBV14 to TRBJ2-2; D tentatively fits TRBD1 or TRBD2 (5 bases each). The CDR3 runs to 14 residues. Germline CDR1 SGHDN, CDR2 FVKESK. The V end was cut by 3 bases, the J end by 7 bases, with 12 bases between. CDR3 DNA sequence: TGTGCCAGCAGCCAGAGAGAGAGGGGCGGGGAGCTGTTTTTT. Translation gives CASSQRERGGELFF.

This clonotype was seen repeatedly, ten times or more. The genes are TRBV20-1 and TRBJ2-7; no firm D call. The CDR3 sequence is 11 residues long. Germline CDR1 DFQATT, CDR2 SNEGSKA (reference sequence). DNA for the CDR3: TGCAGCGCTTCGGATGCCTACGAGCAGTACTTC. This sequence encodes CSASDAYEQYF.

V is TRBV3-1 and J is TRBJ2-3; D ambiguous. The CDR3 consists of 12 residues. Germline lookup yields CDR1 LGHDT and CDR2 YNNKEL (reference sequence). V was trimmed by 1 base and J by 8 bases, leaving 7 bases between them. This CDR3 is CASSQGQLTQYF. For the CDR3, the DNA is TGTGCCAGCAGCCAAGGGCAGCTTACGCAGTATTTT.

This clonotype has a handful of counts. The CDR3 DNA is TGCAGTGCTGACCCCCCTAGCGGGGGTTACACAGATACGCAGTATTTT. It specifies CSADPPSGGYTDTQYF. The rearrangement joins TRBV20-1 to TRBJ2-3; 10 nucleotides align to TRBD2. There are 16 residues in the CDR3. In germline, CDR1 is DFQATT, CDR2 SNEGSKA (reference sequence). Germline trimming cut 5 bases from V and 2 bases from J; bases unmatched to any gene: 10.

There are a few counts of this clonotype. The CDR3 DNA follows: TGTGCCAGCAGCTCCTCCATGGGACTAGCGGGAGAGATATACGAGCAGTACTTC. As protein: CASSSSMGLAGEIYEQYF. This chain joins TRBV7-2 and TRBJ2-7; 14 nucleotides agree with TRBD2. Germline loops: CDR1 SGHTA, CDR2 FQGNSA. V lost 4 bases to trimming and J lost 4 bases; unmatched junction nucleotides: 12. The CDR3 extends over 18 amino acids. Supplemented by reference TRBV7-2 and TRBJ2-7, the full variable domain reads GAGVSQSPSNKVTEKGKDVELRCDPISGHTALYWYRQSLGQGLEFLIYFQGNSAPDKSGLPSDRFSAERTGGSVSTLTIQRTQQEDSAVYLCASSSSMGLAGEIYEQYFGPGTRLTVT.

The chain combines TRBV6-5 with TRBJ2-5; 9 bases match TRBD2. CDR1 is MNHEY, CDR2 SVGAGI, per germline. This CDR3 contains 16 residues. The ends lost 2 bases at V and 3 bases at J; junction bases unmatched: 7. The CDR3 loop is CASSYHLAGGKETQYF. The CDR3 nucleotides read TGTGCCAGCAGTTACCACTTGGCGGGGGGGAAAGAGACCCAGTACTTC.

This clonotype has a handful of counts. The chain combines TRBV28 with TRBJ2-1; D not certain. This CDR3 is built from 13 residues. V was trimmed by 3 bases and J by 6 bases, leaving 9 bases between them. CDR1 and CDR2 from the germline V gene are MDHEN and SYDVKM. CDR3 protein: CASSFPLANEQFF. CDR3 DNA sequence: TGTGCCAGCAGTTTCCCCCTCGCCAATGAGCAGTTCTTC.

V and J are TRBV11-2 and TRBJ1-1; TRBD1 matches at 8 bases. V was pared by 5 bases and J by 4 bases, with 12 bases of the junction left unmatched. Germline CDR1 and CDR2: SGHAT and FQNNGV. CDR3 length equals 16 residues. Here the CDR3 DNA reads TGTGCCAGCAGCCTATGGCAGGGGGCTTTTCCCACTGAAGCTTTCTTT. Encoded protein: CASSLWQGAFPTEAFF.

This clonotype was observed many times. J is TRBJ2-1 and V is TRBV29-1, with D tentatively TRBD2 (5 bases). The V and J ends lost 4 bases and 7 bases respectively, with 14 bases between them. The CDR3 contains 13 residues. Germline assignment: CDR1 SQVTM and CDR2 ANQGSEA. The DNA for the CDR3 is TGCAGCGTTGGGGGTCTAGCAAGGAATGAGCAGTTCTTC. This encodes CSVGGLARNEQFF.

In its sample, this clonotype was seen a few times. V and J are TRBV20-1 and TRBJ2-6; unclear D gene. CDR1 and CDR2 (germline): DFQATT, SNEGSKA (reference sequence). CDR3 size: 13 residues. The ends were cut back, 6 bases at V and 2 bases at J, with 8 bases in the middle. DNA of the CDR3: TGCAGTGCACCTCGTGCTGGGGCCAACGTCCTGACTTTC. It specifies CSAPRAGANVLTF.

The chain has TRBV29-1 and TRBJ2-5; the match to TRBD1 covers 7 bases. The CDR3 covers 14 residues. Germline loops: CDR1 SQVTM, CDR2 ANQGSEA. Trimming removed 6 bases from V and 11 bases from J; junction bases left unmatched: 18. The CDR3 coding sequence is TGCAGCGTAGAACAGGGGACCATCTACAATGAGCAGTACTTC. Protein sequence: CSVEQGTIYNEQYF.